These 24 T cell receptor beta chains were sequenced from one sample in a study of T cell responses to AZD1222 COVID-19 vaccine. Sequenced by immunoSEQ multiplex PCR; TCRdb stores in-frame clones only, minus some. This sample carries fewer than 100,000 clones, under 90% of them seen once, and the ten largest clones take over 1.1%. This material consisted of peripheral blood, taken 28 days after the second AZD1222 dose. All receptors come from an adult who received the AZD1222 COVID-19 vaccine.

The CDR3, as DNA: TGTGCCAGCAGCATAGGACAGGGGGCCGACTGGAACACTGAAGCTTTCTTT. Protein: CASSIGQGADWNTEAFF. The chain couples TRBV28 to TRBJ1-1, with TRBD1 matching 11 bases. The germline V gene has CDR1 MDHEN and CDR2 SYDVKM. This CDR3 is 17 amino acids long. V gave up 6 bases and J gave up 1 base; unmatched junction bases: 10.

This clone was counted between two and nine times. This chain connects TRBV6-5 to TRBJ1-1; D is unclear. The germline CDR1 and CDR2 sequences are MNHEY and SVGAGI. The CDR3 covers 10 residues. V shed 10 bases and J shed 8 bases, with 11 bases lying between them. CDR3 in amino acids: CATILTEAFF. CDR3 nucleotides: TGTGCCACTATCCTAACAGAAGCTTTCTTT.

This rearrangement joins TRBV28 to TRBJ1-4, with D possibly TRBD1 on 6 matching bases. CDR1 is MDHEN and CDR2 is SYDVKM in the germline V gene. Trimming cost V 2 bases and J 8 bases, with 12 bases left between them. The CDR3 has 14 amino acids. This chain's CDR3 is CASSLGQGREKLFF. As DNA, the CDR3 is TGTGCCAGCAGTTTAGGGCAGGGGCGCGAAAAACTGTTTTTT. The whole variable domain, remainder taken from reference TRBV28 and TRBJ1-4, is DVKVTQSSRYLVKRTGEKVFLECVQDMDHENMFWYRQDPGLGLRLIYFSYDVKMKEKGDIPEGYSVSREKKERFSLILESASTNQTSMYLCASSLGQGREKLFFGSGTQLSVL.

V usage is TRBV7-9 and J usage is TRBJ2-7; 8 bases align to TRBD1. The CDR3 has 16 amino acids. In germline, CDR1 is SEHNR, CDR2 FQNEAQ (reference sequence). V was pared by 2 bases and J by 11 bases, with 17 bases of the junction left unmatched. CDR3 coding DNA: TGTGCCAGCAGCTTACGGGGGCAGGGGGCCCGAGACGGAAAGTACTTC. This encodes CASSLRGQGARDGKYF.

Note on this clone: The same CDR3 is also encoded by other DNA sequences in this sample. The chain has TRBV28 and TRBJ1-2; a possible D gene is TRBD1 (5 bases). Trimming stripped 3 bases from V and 2 bases from J, with 7 bases between. Per the germline V gene, CDR1 is MDHEN and CDR2 is SYDVKM. The CDR3 is made up of 13 amino acids. The CDR3 sequence: CASSLGGNYGYTF. CDR3 in DNA: TGTGCCAGCAGTTTGGGGGGGAACTATGGCTACACCTTC.

CDR3 loop: CASSSTTDTQYF. As DNA, the CDR3 is TGCGCCAGCAGCTCGACGACAGATACGCAGTATTTT. The V call is TRBV5-1, the J call TRBJ2-3; D is ambiguous. This CDR3 has 12 amino acids. Trimming removed 3 bases at V and 3 bases at J, with 5 bases between. Per the germline V gene, CDR1 is SGHRS and CDR2 is YFSETQ.

This clone appeared a few times. The chain has TRBV15 and TRBJ2-7, with TRBD1 matching 9 bases. The CDR3 length is 17 residues. Trimming at V came to 0 bases and at J to 7 bases, leaving 13 bases not matched to a gene. CDR1 LNHNV and CDR2 YYDKDF come from the germline V gene (reference sequence). The CDR3 DNA is TGTGCCACCAGCAGAGACCGGGGACAGGGACGGCGCTGGGAGCAGTACTTC. Its protein product is CATSRDRGQGRRWEQYF.

The genes are TRBV10-3 and TRBJ1-1; 9 bases align to TRBD1. CDR1 and CDR2 from the germline V gene are ENHRY and SYGVKD. The J segment lost 4 bases and the V segment lost 0 bases, leaving 3 bases of the junction unmatched. The CDR3 consists of 15 residues. For the CDR3, the DNA is TGTGCCATCAGTGAGTCGGGGACAGGGTCCACTGAAGCTTTCTTT. It translates to CAISESGTGSTEAFF.

The rearrangement links TRBV6-2 or TRBV6-3 to TRBJ1-1, with D unresolved. Germline loops: CDR1 MNHEY, CDR2 SVGEGT. V was clipped by 4 bases and J by 3 bases, with 12 bases between them. The CDR3 is made up of 14 amino acids. CDR3 residues: CASSFPAGYTEAFF. In nucleotides, the CDR3 is TGTGCCAGCAGTTTCCCGGCAGGCTACACTGAAGCTTTCTTT.

The chain employs TRBV11-3 and TRBJ2-3, with a weak D call TRBD2 (6 bases). Germline loops: CDR1 SGHNT, CDR2 YENEEA. The CDR3 runs to 15 residues. V dropped 5 bases and J dropped 4 bases, with 16 bases sitting between them. CDR3 DNA: TGTGCCAGCAGCCAAGGACTACGGCAGGCAGATACGCAGTATTTT. This translates into CASSQGLRQADTQYF.

The rearrangement links TRBV9 to TRBJ1-1; 10 bases agree with TRBD1. With V trimmed by 3 bases and J by 10 bases, 12 bases remained unmatched. Germline CDR1 SGDLS, CDR2 YYNGEE. The CDR3 runs 15 residues. The CDR3 sequence is CASSGAGTGERAAFF. The CDR3 DNA sequence: TGTGCCAGCAGCGGAGCCGGGACAGGGGAGAGGGCAGCTTTCTTT.

This chain joins TRBV9 and TRBJ1-5; no firm D call. CDR3 length: 13 amino acids. CDR1 and CDR2 (germline): SGDLS, YYNGEE. Trimming pared 5 bases from V and 1 base from J, leaving 7 bases between. Written as DNA, the CDR3 is TGTGCCAGCAGGGTTCAGAGCAATCAGCCCCAGCATTTT. Translated, it gives CASRVQSNQPQHF.

The J gene is TRBJ1-2, the V gene TRBV28, with TRBD1 as a possible D gene (5 bases). The CDR3 length is 13 residues. The germline V gene encodes CDR1 MDHEN and CDR2 SYDVKM. Trimming left V 6 bases short and J 5 bases short, with 13 bases between. In DNA, the CDR3 is TGTGCCAGCAGGGAGGGGAGAAGGTATGGCTACACCTTC. Its protein product is CASREGRRYGYTF.

The chain combines TRBV6-2 or TRBV6-3 with TRBJ2-1; no clear D gene. The CDR3 totals 17 residues. V lost 5 bases and J 6 bases, leaving 23 bases between the germline ends. Germline CDR1 is MNHEY and CDR2 is SVGEGT. The chain's CDR3 is CASSVPPPWQTANEQFF. Written as DNA, the CDR3 is TGTGCCAGCAGTGTGCCCCCTCCTTGGCAAACGGCCAATGAGCAGTTCTTC.

The chain links TRBV9 to TRBJ2-5; TRBD1 matches 7 bases. CDR1 is SGDLS, CDR2 YYNGEE, per germline. CDR3 size: 16 residues. V lost 0 bases, J lost 5 bases, and 10 bases stayed unmatched. The CDR3 is CASSVAGQSPGETQYF. CDR3 in DNA: TGTGCCAGCAGCGTAGCGGGACAGTCTCCGGGGGAGACCCAGTACTTC.

J is TRBJ1-3 and V is TRBV30; a possible D gene is TRBD1 (5 bases). V lost 1 base to trimming and J lost 0 bases, with 13 bases between them. Germline V gene lookup returns CDR1 GTSNPN and CDR2 SVGIG (reference sequence). The CDR3 has 16 residues. CDR3 sequence: CAWSGGEQFSGNTIYF. As DNA, the CDR3 is TGTGCCTGGAGTGGGGGGGAACAATTCTCTGGAAACACCATATATTTT.

The genes are TRBV7-9 and TRBJ2-6; 11 bases line up with TRBD1. With V trimmed by 7 bases and J by 0 bases, 5 bases remained unmatched. This CDR3 contains 17 residues. CDR1 is SEHNR and CDR2 is FQNEAQ in the germline V gene (reference sequence). The CDR3 region is CASTAGTGGSGANVLTF. The CDR3 DNA reads TGTGCCAGCACGGCCGGGACAGGGGGCTCTGGGGCCAACGTCCTGACTTTC.

This chain links TRBV3-1 (or the pseudogene TRBV3-2) with TRBJ1-4, with 8 bases matching TRBD1. V trimming: 0 bases; J trimming: 7 bases; junction bases outside the gene matches: 4. This CDR3 has 15 residues. Germline V gene lookup returns CDR1 LGHDT and CDR2 YNNKEL (reference sequence). CDR3 nucleotides: TGTGCCAGCAGCCAAGACTCAGGGGGCGGTGAAAAACTGTTTTTT. Translating it yields CASSQDSGGGEKLFF.

This chain uses TRBV7-9 with TRBJ1-5, with D perhaps matching TRBD1 (5 bases). In germline, CDR1 is SEHNR, CDR2 FQNEAQ (reference sequence). The CDR3 covers 15 residues. Trimming took 4 bases from V and 2 from J, leaving 12 bases between them. The CDR3, as DNA: TGTGCCAGCAGCTCTCAAGACAGCGGCAATCAGCCCCAGCATTTT. This encodes CASSSQDSGNQPQHF.

The CDR3 DNA follows: TGTGCCAGCAGTTCGCCTAGCCGTGACTCCTACGAGCAGTACTTC. Residues: CASSSPSRDSYEQYF. This chain connects TRBV28 to TRBJ2-7, with D possibly TRBD2 on 5 matching bases. The V end was cut by 4 bases, the J end by 0 bases, with 13 bases between. The CDR3 has 15 residues. CDR1 is MDHEN, CDR2 SYDVKM, per germline.

The gene calls are TRBV4-3 and TRBJ1-2; D gene uncertain. Germline-derived CDR1 and CDR2 are LGHNA and YSLEER. CDR3 size: 14 residues. V was clipped by 0 bases and J by 5 bases, with 10 bases between them. The CDR3 region is CASSQDVGGYGYTF. The CDR3 region has the DNA TGCGCCAGCAGCCAAGATGTGGGCGGTTATGGCTACACCTTC.

The chain has TRBV4-3 and TRBJ1-4; D is ambiguous. The CDR3 contains 12 residues. V was trimmed by 4 bases and J by 8 bases, leaving 8 bases between them. Per germline, CDR1 LGHNA and CDR2 YSLEER. As DNA, the CDR3 is TGCGCCAGCAGCCCCTCCGGCGAAAAACTGTTTTTT. This gives the protein CASSPSGEKLFF.

V is TRBV5-1 and J is TRBJ2-5; 12 bases agree with TRBD2. Trimming cost V 4 bases and J 4 bases; bases outside gene matches: 5. The CDR3 has 15 amino acids. Germline assignment: CDR1 SGHRS and CDR2 YFSETQ. CDR3 sequence (DNA): TGCGCCAGCAGCCTCGGACTAGCGGGGCCAGAGACCCAGTACTTC. It codes for CASSLGLAGPETQYF.

The V gene is TRBV3-1 (or the pseudogene TRBV3-2), the J gene TRBJ2-7, with D tentatively TRBD1 (6 bases). V lost 2 bases to trimming and J lost 2 bases, with 7 bases between them. The CDR3 has 13 residues. Germline values: CDR1 LGHDT, CDR2 YNNKEL (reference sequence). CDR3 DNA sequence: TGTGCCAGCAGCCAAACAGGGACCTACGAGCAGTACTTC. This translates into CASSQTGTYEQYF.